The clone carrying this TCR beta chain was picked up many times. Antigen specificity is unknown. This entry comes from a study of T cells in Graves' hyperthyroidism and ophthalmopathy. General study points: Most thyroid-expanded clonotypes above 0.001 were also found in blood.

Amplification of TCR beta CDR3 regions was performed using RNA transcripts as template. In the first-round RT-PCR of the TCR CDR3, the HTBI primer set was used. TCRdb processed the multiplex PCR reads anew with MiXCR; each CDR3 protein has one entry. This table holds fewer than 600,000 distinct CDR3 sequences, around 15% found once. Germline V lookup: CDR1 SQVTM, CDR2 ANQGSEA. The CDR3 covers 11 residues. Trimming took off 7 bases at V and 13 bases at J, with 19 bases between the two ends. Patients aged 18 to 65 with hyperthyroidism were newly diagnosed, with duration under 2 months. Material for sequencing was blood. The chain is built from TRBV29-1 and TRBJ1-1; weak D call: TRBD1 (5 bases). This clonotype originated in a woman aged 18-29 years with Graves' hyperthyroidism. CDR3 in DNA: TGCAGCGATGACAGTCCGTCTGGGAATTTCTTT. Amino acid sequence: CSDDSPSGNFF.